This entry concerns a single T cell receptor beta chain. Only one count was recorded for this clone. Its antigen remains unidentified. The record has no base qualities; no much larger clone is one base away. Explained via the paper, the treatment or condition label denotes: some 19 received Ad26.COV2.S at low or high dose, single or two shots; roughly five received placebo; per-sample allocation not given. For vaccine and placebo recipients, the sequenced repertoires came from samples collected on day 63 after the first injection. Cohort 1b enrolled about 25 adults aged 18-55 years at a single site in Boston, USA, between 29 July and 7 August 2020. Ad26.COV2.S was a replication-incompetent adenovirus type 26 vector that expressed a prefusion-stabilized SARS-CoV-2 spike protein derived from the original Wuhan strain. At the junction V is shortened by 4 bases and J by 3 bases, with 13 bases in between. The CDR3 numbers 14 residues from cysteine through phenylalanine. Only the CDR3 DNA stays, 42 bases, in frame from base 1. The germline V gene gives CDR1 as SGHRS and CDR2 as YFSETQ.

This sample was included in a study of Ad26.COV2.S vaccination and SARS-CoV-2 variants (dated by TCRdb to 2020 to 2022). At the level of the whole study: Vaccine-arm donors were drawn from COV1001, a multicentre, randomized, double-blind, placebo-controlled phase I-IIa trial of Ad26.COV2.S in healthy adults. Dosing of Ad26.COV2.S was intramuscular, at either 5x10^10 or 1x10^11 viral particles, delivered as one shot or as two shots spaced 56 days apart. The specificity and breadth of SARS-CoV-2-reactive T cell receptors after Ad26.COV2.S vaccination were assessed by TCRbeta repertoire sequencing. A total of 32 samples were included in the TCR-sequenced set, comprising around 19 Ad26.COV2.S vaccine recipients, 5 placebo recipients and 8 SARS-CoV-2 convalescent individuals. Trial participants were randomized into five groups of five: low-dose or high-dose Ad26.COV2.S given once or twice, or placebo on both occasions. Throughout the experiments and outcome assessment, investigators stayed blinded to trial group allocation.

TCRbeta CDR3 regions were sequenced with the immunoSEQ Assay. After extraction, genomic DNA underwent amplification by bias-controlled multiplex PCR, followed by high-throughput sequencing. For the original study's pipeline: To quantify the absolute abundance of every unique TCRbeta CDR3 region, sequences were collapsed and filtered. Usable DNA was measured by amplifying reference genes present in all nucleated cells, and TCRbeta template counts were normalized to that usable DNA to estimate T cell fraction. Repertoire TCRs were annotated as SARS-CoV-2-specific when V gene, CDR3 amino acid sequence and J gene were exactly matched to a known reactive TCR set. The reference SARS-CoV-2 TCR set came from MIRA and was filtered for enrichment in COVID-19-positive ImmuneCODE repertoires, removing public or cross-reactive TCRs. Based on the MIRA antigens, annotated TCRs were further analysed at the level of specific ORF or position within ORF. Breadth was defined as the number of annotated unique rearrangements divided by the total number of unique productive rearrangements, and depth was defined as the summed frequency of the annotated unique rearrangements. TCR breadth was compared between groups using two-sided Wilcoxon rank-sum tests. TCRdb limited this immuneACCESS table to in-frame rearrangements with V and J called. A share of clones is missing; checked studies link under half to unresolved V genes, and the rest is unexplained. Clone size and the V and J calls come from that table; the DNA yielded D and trimming. The sample has almost 400,000 clones on record, approximately 90% of them singletons. The top ten clonotypes cover around 1.8% of the sample.

General conclusions and limits of the study: Spike-specific TCR breadth was higher in Ad26.COV2.S recipients than in placebo recipients (P = 0.0014). Vaccine and placebo recipients had comparable non-spike TCR breadth, which fits with the vaccine containing only spike. It was noted by the authors that total T cell responses may have been underestimated by the TCR breadth and depth analyses. Substantial breadth of spike-specific CD8+ and CD4+ T cell responses was reported after vaccination. The study was not powered to compare responses between vaccine doses or regimens.

The chain is assembled from TRBV5-1 and TRBJ1-2; TRBD1 could be the D gene, as 5 bases match. This specimen was peripheral blood, taken in a trial of Ad26.COV2.S vaccine versus placebo. The TCR originated in a person aged 18-65 years who received the Ad26.COV2.S COVID-19 vaccine or a placebo. The DNA reads TGCGCCAGCAGCCGGGGACGGCGGGACTATGGCTACACCTTC. This sequence encodes CASSRGRRDYGYTF.